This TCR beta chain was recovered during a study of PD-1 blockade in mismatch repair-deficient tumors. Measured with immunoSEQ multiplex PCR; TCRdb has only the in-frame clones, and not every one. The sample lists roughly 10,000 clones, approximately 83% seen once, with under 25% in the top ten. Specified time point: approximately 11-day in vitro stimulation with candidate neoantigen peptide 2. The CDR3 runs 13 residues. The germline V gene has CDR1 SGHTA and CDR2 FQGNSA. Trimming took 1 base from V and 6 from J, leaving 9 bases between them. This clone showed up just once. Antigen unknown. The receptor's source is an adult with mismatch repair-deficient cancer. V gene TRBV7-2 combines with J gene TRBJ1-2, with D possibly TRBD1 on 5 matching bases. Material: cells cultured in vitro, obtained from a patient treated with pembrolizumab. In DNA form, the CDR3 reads TGTGCCAGCAGCTTAGACAGGTTCCATGGCTACACCTTC. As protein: CASSLDRFHGYTF. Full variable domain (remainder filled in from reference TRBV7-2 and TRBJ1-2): GAGVSQSPSNKVTEKGKDVELRCDPISGHTALYWYRQSLGQGLEFLIYFQGNSAPDKSGLPSDRFSAERTGGSVSTLTIQRTQQEDSAVYLCASSLDRFHGYTFGSGTRLTVV.